This entry lists 5 T cell receptor beta chains sequenced from one sample in a study of CXCR3-negative and CXCR3-positive naive CD8 T cells (dated by TCRdb to the late 2010s). General findings and caveats noted by the study authors: Compared with CXCR3-negative naive cells, CXCR3-positive naive cells had TRB CDR3s with higher hydrophobicity (lower Kidera factor 4), lower energy, and higher strength and volume indices.

For these receptors, no antigen is known. The instrument was a NextSeq 550. The Human TCR Profiling Kit (MiLaboratory) was used to make UMI-labeled 5' RACE TRB cDNA libraries. The reads went through TCRdb reprocessing, and each CDR3 protein sequence gets one entry with no DNA. This sample's table lists more than 80,000 distinct CDR3 sequences. 0.8% to 0.85% of the sample is taken by the ten largest. What was sequenced was naive CXCR3+ CD8+ T cells from blood. The meaning of the sample's cell subset or site label: CD45RO-CCR7+CD27+CD95- naive CD8+ T cells expressing CXCR3 (TNR3+). These receptors all come from a human donor in good health. Some clones in this sample may be carry-over from other donors' samples.

The gene calls are TRBV9 and TRBJ2-3. The CDR3 runs 13 residues. Germline-derived CDR1 and CDR2 are SGDLS and YYNGEE. The CDR3 is CASSVVGADTQYF.

This chain joins TRBV6-2 or TRBV6-3 and TRBJ2-7; TCRdb outputs TRBD2, but without DNA this stays unchecked. The CDR3 is 15 amino acids. CDR1 is MNHEY and CDR2 is SVGEGT in the germline V gene. The CDR3 loop reads CASSYGLAGSYEQYF.

The chain is built from TRBV7-2 and TRBJ2-7; TCRdb proposes TRBD1, but this gene call is untestable without DNA. CDR1 SGHTA and CDR2 FQGNSA come from the germline V gene. This CDR3 is 17 amino acids long. CDR3 residues: CASSLATGGPSSYEQYF.

This sequence joins TRBV30 and TRBJ2-7; TCRdb indicates TRBD1, and absent DNA this call remains unverified. Germline V gene sequence: CDR1 GTSNPN, CDR2 SVGIG (reference sequence). This CDR3 has 14 amino acids. The CDR3 is CAWSVRPTGDEQYF.

V usage is TRBV4-1 and J usage is TRBJ2-7. This CDR3 region has 13 residues. The germline V gene has CDR1 MGHRA and CDR2 YSYEKL. The CDR3 loop is CASSAFISYEQYF.